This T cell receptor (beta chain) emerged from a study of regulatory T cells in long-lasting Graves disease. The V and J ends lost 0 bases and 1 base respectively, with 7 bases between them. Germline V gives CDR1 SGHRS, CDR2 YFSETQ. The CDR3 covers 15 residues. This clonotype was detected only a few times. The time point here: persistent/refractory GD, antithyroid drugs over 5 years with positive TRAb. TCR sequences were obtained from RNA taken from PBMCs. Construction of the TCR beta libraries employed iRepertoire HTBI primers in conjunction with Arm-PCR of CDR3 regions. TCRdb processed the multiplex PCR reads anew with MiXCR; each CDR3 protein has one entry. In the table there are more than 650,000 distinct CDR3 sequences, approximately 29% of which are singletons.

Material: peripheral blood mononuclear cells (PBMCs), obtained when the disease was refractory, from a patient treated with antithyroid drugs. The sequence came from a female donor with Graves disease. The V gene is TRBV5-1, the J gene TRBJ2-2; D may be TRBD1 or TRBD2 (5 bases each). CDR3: CASSLGDENTGELFF. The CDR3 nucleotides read TGCGCCAGCAGCTTGGGGGACGAGAACACCGGGGAGCTGTTTTTT.